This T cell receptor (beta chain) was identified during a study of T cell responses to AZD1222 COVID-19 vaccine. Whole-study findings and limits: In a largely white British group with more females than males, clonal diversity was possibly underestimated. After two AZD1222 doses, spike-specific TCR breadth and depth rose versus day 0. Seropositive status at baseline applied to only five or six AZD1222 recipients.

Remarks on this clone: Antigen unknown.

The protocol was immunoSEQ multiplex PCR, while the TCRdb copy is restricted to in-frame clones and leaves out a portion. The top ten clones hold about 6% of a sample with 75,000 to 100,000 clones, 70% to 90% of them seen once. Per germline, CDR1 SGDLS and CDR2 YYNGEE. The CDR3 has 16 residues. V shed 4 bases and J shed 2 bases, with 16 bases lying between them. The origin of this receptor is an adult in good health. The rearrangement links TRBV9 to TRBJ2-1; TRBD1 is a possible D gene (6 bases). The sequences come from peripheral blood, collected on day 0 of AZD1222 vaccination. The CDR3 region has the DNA TGTGCCAGCAGCCCTAGCCGAGGACAGCCCTACAATGAGCAGTTCTTC. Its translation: CASSPSRGQPYNEQFF.